A single sample is the source of the 26 T cell receptor beta chains below, sequenced in a study of cytomegalovirus exposure and HLA in healthy donors. PCR amplification relied on 60 Vbeta primers (plus 13 Jbeta primers). TCRdb keeps only in-frame clones here, not all; method: immunoSEQ multiplex PCR. The sample carries 70,000 or so clones, less than 80% recorded once. Sequences were obtained from PBMCs. These receptors all come from a woman aged 45-65 years in good health and CMV-seronegative.

The J gene is TRBJ2-7, the V gene TRBV4-3; TRBD2 aligns across 10 bases. V was clipped by 0 bases and J by 6 bases; unmatched bases: 11. CDR1 is LGHNA and CDR2 is YSLEER in the germline V gene. The CDR3 contains 17 residues. CDR3 DNA sequence: TGCGCCAGCAGCCAAGAGAATCCCCTAGCGGGAGTAGGCGAGCAGTACTTC. Its protein product is CASSQENPLAGVGEQYF.

This clone was observed a single time. The rearrangement links TRBV4-1 to TRBJ2-7, with 7 nucleotides matching TRBD2. The V gene's germline CDR1 is MGHRA and CDR2 YSYEKL. After removal of 4 bases from V and 2 bases from J, the junction contained 11 bases not matched to a gene. The CDR3 is 16 residues long. In nucleotides, the CDR3 is TGCGCCAGCAGCCGCGCCGGACTAGGAACCGCCTACGAGCAGTACTTC. As protein: CASSRAGLGTAYEQYF.

V and J are TRBV9 and TRBJ1-2; D remains unclear. CDR1 and CDR2 from the germline V gene are SGDLS and YYNGEE. V lost 4 bases to trimming and J lost 7 bases, with 14 bases between them. The CDR3 has 13 amino acids. DNA of the CDR3: TGTGCCAGCAGCCCTACGCAGAGCGCTGGCTACACCTTC. Translating gives CASSPTQSAGYTF.

Only one count was recorded for this clone. The chain combines TRBV6-5 with TRBJ1-4; no clear D gene. The length of the CDR3 is 12 residues. CDR1 and CDR2 (germline): MNHEY, SVGAGI. Trimming took off 10 bases at V and 2 bases at J, with 8 bases between the two ends. The CDR3 sequence is CATGRTNEKLFF. The CDR3 DNA follows: TGTGCCACCGGGAGGACTAATGAAAAACTGTTTTTT.

The chain carries TRBV19 and TRBJ2-7, with D maybe TRBD2 (5 bases). This CDR3 is built from 11 residues. Trimming removed 8 bases at V and 4 bases at J, with 9 bases between. CDR1 is LNHDA and CDR2 is SQIVND in the germline V gene (reference sequence). CDR3 in DNA: TGTGCCAGTGGAACGGGGTACGAGCAGTACTTC. Its translation: CASGTGYEQYF.

This clone has just a few counts. The chain employs TRBV5-6 and TRBJ2-7; the match to TRBD2 covers 9 bases. Per the germline V gene, CDR1 is SGHDT and CDR2 is YYEEEE. The J segment lost 3 bases and the V segment lost 0 bases, leaving 4 bases of the junction unmatched. The CDR3 totals 15 residues. In DNA form, the CDR3 reads TGTGCCAGCAGCTTGGCCTCTAGCGGGAACTACGAGCAGTACTTC. Its translation is CASSLASSGNYEQYF.

J is TRBJ2-5 and V is TRBV7-8; TRBD2 matches at 8 bases. The CDR3 contains 15 residues. V lost 7 bases and J lost 7; bases outside the gene matches: 14. The germline V gene has CDR1 SGHVS and CDR2 FQNEAQ. The CDR3, as DNA: TGTGCCAGCACCCCGATCACTAGCGGTGCCGGGACCCAGTACTTC. This sequence encodes CASTPITSGAGTQYF.

V gene TRBV27 combines with J gene TRBJ1-1; D may be TRBD1 (5 bases). The germline V and J ends were trimmed by 8 bases and 13 bases, with 20 bases remaining between them. This CDR3 contains 12 residues. The germline V gene encodes CDR1 MNHEY and CDR2 SMNVEV (reference sequence). DNA of the CDR3: TGTGCCAGCGGCAGGGTTTATCAAAGGGTTTTCTTT. It is translated as CASGRVYQRVFF.

This clone was picked up one time. V and J are TRBV5-1 and TRBJ1-1; TRBD1 aligns across 7 bases. The trim removed 0 bases at V and 0 bases at J, leaving 2 bases unmatched. The CDR3 runs to 15 residues. CDR1 is SGHRS, CDR2 YFSETQ, per germline. CDR3 region: CASSLVTGMNTEAFF. The CDR3 coding sequence is TGCGCCAGCAGCTTGGTGACAGGGATGAACACTGAAGCTTTCTTT.

The chain carries TRBV28 and TRBJ1-2; TRBD1 agrees at 8 bases. With 2 bases clipped from V and 13 bases from J, the junction kept 18 bases outside the gene matches. The CDR3 is made up of 16 amino acids. CDR1 MDHEN and CDR2 SYDVKM come from the germline V gene. Here the CDR3 DNA reads TGTGCCAGCAGTTTAGCGGGGGGGACAGGCCTTGGCCCGAGCACCTTC. This sequence encodes CASSLAGGTGLGPSTF.

This chain connects TRBV20-1 to TRBJ2-5; no clear D. Germline V gene sequence: CDR1 DFQATT, CDR2 SNEGSKA (reference sequence). Trimming stripped 3 bases from V and 5 bases from J, with 7 bases between. CDR3 length: 11 residues. CDR3 residues: CSASGFETQYF. The DNA for the CDR3 is TGCAGTGCTAGCGGTTTTGAGACCCAGTACTTC.

The chain joins TRBV9 to TRBJ2-2, with a possible D match to TRBD2 (7 bases). Trimming pared 4 bases from V and 5 bases from J, leaving 18 bases between. The V gene's germline CDR1 is SGDLS and CDR2 YYNGEE. CDR3 length: 16 residues. The CDR3 protein is CASSRAGGAATGELFF. The CDR3 bases are TGTGCCAGCAGCCGTGCTGGGGGGGCCGCGACCGGGGAGCTGTTTTTT. Variable domain in full (rest from reference TRBV9 and TRBJ2-2): DSGVTQTPKHLITATGQRVTLRCSPRSGDLSVYWYQQSLDQGLQFLIQYYNGEERAKGNILERFSAQQFPDLHSELNLSSLELGDSALYFCASSRAGGAATGELFFGEGSRLTVL.

This clone was seen only once. The rearrangement links TRBV5-4 to TRBJ1-1, with 9 bases lining up with TRBD1. The CDR3 is 15 amino acids. Trimming cost V 4 bases and J 4 bases; bases outside gene matches: 8. Germline CDR1 is SGHNT and CDR2 is YYREEE (reference sequence). Here the CDR3 reads CASSAPVTGGTEAFF. The CDR3 region has the DNA TGTGCCAGCAGCGCTCCGGTGACAGGGGGCACTGAAGCTTTCTTT.

V is TRBV9 and J is TRBJ2-1; 9 bases line up with TRBD1. There are 15 residues in the CDR3. Per the germline V gene, CDR1 is SGDLS and CDR2 is YYNGEE. Unmatched junction bases numbered 9, after V lost 4 bases and J lost 7 bases. Written as DNA, the CDR3 is TGTGCCAGCAGCCCTCGTCCCGGGACAGGGAATGAGCAGTTCTTC. Translated: CASSPRPGTGNEQFF.

The chain links TRBV5-1 to TRBJ2-1; 9 bases are shared with TRBD2. The V gene end was trimmed by 4 bases and the J gene end by 9 bases; junction bases not matched to a gene: 11. Germline V gene lookup returns CDR1 SGHRS and CDR2 YFSETQ. The length of the CDR3 is 15 residues. The CDR3 loop is CASSARLAELGEQFF. As DNA, the CDR3 is TGCGCCAGCAGCGCCAGACTAGCGGAGCTGGGTGAGCAGTTCTTC.

This chain uses TRBV19 with TRBJ2-1; D gene unclear. Germline V gives CDR1 LNHDA, CDR2 SQIVND (reference sequence). Trimming took 1 base from V and 3 from J, leaving 4 bases between them. This CDR3 has 13 amino acids. DNA for the CDR3: TGTGCCAGTAGTATAGGGAGCTACAATGAGCAGTTCTTC. Its protein is CASSIGSYNEQFF.

This clone was recorded a few times. The chain has TRBV5-4 and TRBJ2-3; 9 bases are shared with TRBD2. Looked up from germline, CDR1 is SGHNT and CDR2 is YYREEE (reference sequence). The CDR3 loop spans 16 amino acids. Losses at the gene ends were 1 base for V and 5 bases for J; bases not matched to a gene: 8. CDR3 sequence (DNA): TGTGCCAGCAGCTTGACGGCGGGCGGGAGGGAAGATACGCAGTATTTT. This gives the protein CASSLTAGGREDTQYF.

The rearrangement joins TRBV7-9 to TRBJ2-7; the match to TRBD2 covers 7 bases. The junction had 5 bases not matched to a gene; V was cut back by 3 bases and J by 6 bases. The CDR3 sequence is 13 residues long. CDR1 and CDR2 from the germline V gene are SEHNR and FQNEAQ (reference sequence). The CDR3 DNA is TGTGCCAGCAGCTTGGGGGAGGGCGGCGAGCAGTACTTC. It translates to CASSLGEGGEQYF.

The chain couples TRBV28 to TRBJ2-5; 11 bases map to TRBD2. This CDR3 is built from 16 residues. The germline gives CDR1 MDHEN, CDR2 SYDVKM. V lost 4 bases and J lost 4; bases outside the gene matches: 8. The CDR3 loop is CASSSLIAGGRETQYF. The CDR3 coding sequence is TGTGCCAGCAGTTCCCTTATAGCGGGAGGGAGAGAGACCCAGTACTTC. Supplemented by reference TRBV28 and TRBJ2-5, the full variable domain reads DVKVTQSSRYLVKRTGEKVFLECVQDMDHENMFWYRQDPGLGLRLIYFSYDVKMKEKGDIPEGYSVSREKKERFSLILESASTNQTSMYLCASSSLIAGGRETQYFGPGTRLLVL.

This chain joins TRBV11-1 and TRBJ1-1; no firm D call. The CDR3 contains 16 residues. The ends were cut back, 1 base at V and 0 bases at J, with 12 bases in the middle. Germline V lookup: CDR1 SGHAT, CDR2 FQDESV (reference sequence). The CDR3 DNA is TGTGCCAGCAGCTTAGATCTATGGTCGATGAACACTGAAGCTTTCTTT. As protein: CASSLDLWSMNTEAFF.

The chain has TRBV7-3 and TRBJ2-7; D possibly corresponds to TRBD2 (5 bases). Germline values: CDR1 SGHTA, CDR2 FQGTGA. Trimming left V 4 bases short and J 2 bases short, with 9 bases between. The CDR3 consists of 13 residues. This CDR3 reads CASSSGFTYEQYF. The CDR3 DNA reads as TGTGCCAGCAGCTCGGGGTTCACCTACGAGCAGTACTTC.

The genes are TRBV7-2 and TRBJ2-3, with TRBD2 matching over 7 bases. The V gene end was trimmed by 2 bases and the J gene end by 3 bases; junction bases not matched to a gene: 2. The CDR3 covers 14 residues. Germline CDR1 reads SGHTA; CDR2 reads FQGNSA. Here the CDR3 reads CASSLWTRTDTQYF. The CDR3 DNA reads as TGTGCCAGCAGCTTATGGACTAGGACAGATACGCAGTATTTT.

This clone was counted many times. This chain uses TRBV28 with TRBJ2-7, with TRBD2 identical over 9 bases. V was clipped by 6 bases and J by 2 bases; unmatched bases: 14. Germline V gene sequence: CDR1 MDHEN, CDR2 SYDVKM. The CDR3 has 17 amino acids. CDR3 bases: TGTGCCAGCAGGCGAGCCACGTCAGCGGGAGGTCCCTACGAGCAGTACTTC. Its translation: CASRRATSAGGPYEQYF. Together with reference TRBV28 and TRBJ2-7, the CDR3 gives the full variable domain: DVKVTQSSRYLVKRTGEKVFLECVQDMDHENMFWYRQDPGLGLRLIYFSYDVKMKEKGDIPEGYSVSREKKERFSLILESASTNQTSMYLCASRRATSAGGPYEQYFGPGTRLTVT.

This clone was counted once. This rearrangement joins TRBV6-5 to TRBJ2-5, with 8 positions matching TRBD1. This CDR3 spans 14 amino acids. V lost 0 bases and J lost 4; bases outside the gene matches: 1. The V gene's germline CDR1 is MNHEY and CDR2 SVGAGI. The CDR3 here is CASSYSGQGETQYF. CDR3 nucleotide sequence: TGTGCCAGCAGTTACTCAGGACAGGGAGAGACCCAGTACTTC.

The V and J genes are TRBV6-5 and TRBJ2-7; 7 nucleotides match TRBD2. The length of the CDR3 is 14 residues. Per germline, CDR1 MNHEY and CDR2 SVGAGI. Losses at the gene ends were 7 bases for V and 0 bases for J; bases not matched to a gene: 6. The DNA of the CDR3 is TGTGCCAGCACGAGAGCGGGACTCTCCTACGAGCAGTACTTC. Amino acids: CASTRAGLSYEQYF.

The rearrangement joins TRBV5-4 to TRBJ2-1; possible D gene TRBD2, 5 bases. The CDR3 runs 15 residues. Trimming stripped 1 base from V and 4 bases from J, with 12 bases between. CDR1 SGHNT and CDR2 YYREEE come from the germline V gene (reference sequence). CDR3 loop: CASSLYRTRYNEQFF. In DNA form, the CDR3 reads TGTGCCAGCAGCTTGTATCGGACTCGATACAATGAGCAGTTCTTC.